The clone carrying this TCR beta chain occurred a few times. The target antigen is unknown. These data come from a study of shared clonotypes between healthy human individuals. The method was immunoSEQ multiplex PCR; TCRdb's version includes in-frame clones alone and lacks a portion of them. The sample lists 950,000 to 1,100,000 clones; about 74% were seen once. Germline V CDR1 and CDR2: MGHDK, SYGVNS. The CDR3 runs to 12 residues. V was cut by 3 bases and J by 9 bases, with 12 bases left in between. Study results and limitations: A generally larger estimated richness was seen in naive subsets than in memory subsets. With several donors compared, approximately 5.5% of naive CD4 clonotypes were shared. Deeper or shallower sequencing was expected to change how clonotypes are shared among donors.

Negatively enriched CD4+ T cells were divided by CD45RA into naive and memory. The receptor was derived from a man younger than 30 in good health. Source material: memory CD4+ T cells sorted from blood. Noted subset: CD45RA-negative fraction. The chain couples TRBV25-1 to TRBJ2-7; D remains ambiguous. The CDR3: CASSESVSGQYF. The CDR3, as DNA: TGTGCCAGCAGTGAGTCTGTTTCGGGGCAGTACTTC.